This paragraph reports one TCR beta chain. Sequencing used immunoSEQ multiplex PCR; TCRdb keeps in-frame clones, though not all of them. The sample yields 250,000 to 350,000 clones, more than 80% seen once. This sample stems from a study of blood T cell repertoires in COVID-19. The receptor was derived from a woman aged 25-40 years with COVID-19, enrolled during active disease. Input material: peripheral blood.

CDR3 DNA: TGTGCCAGCAGTTTTACAGGGAGGAACACTGAAGCTTTCTTT. Its protein is CASSFTGRNTEAFF. The V gene is TRBV28, the J gene TRBJ1-1; D is possibly TRBD1 (6 bases). This CDR3 comprises 14 residues. CDR1 and CDR2 (germline): MDHEN, SYDVKM. V was cut by 3 bases and J by 1 base, with 9 bases left in between.